The 25 T cell receptor beta chains in this list originate from one sample, sequenced in a study of cytotoxic CD8 clonotypes in ibrutinib-treated CLL. Sequencing used immunoSEQ multiplex PCR; TCRdb keeps in-frame clones, though not all of them. Here the sample spans around 70,000 clones, around four fifths being singletons. Sequenced material: PBMCs, taken after 24 months of ibrutinib treatment. These receptors were collected from a human donor with chronic lymphocytic leukemia.

This chain joins TRBV11-1 and TRBJ2-3; D gene ambiguous. This CDR3 contains 14 residues. Germline V CDR1 and CDR2: SGHAT, FQDESV (reference sequence). Trimming removed 1 base from V and 3 bases from J, with 8 bases in between. The CDR3 sequence is CASSLVIQTDTQYF. CDR3 coding DNA: TGTGCCAGCAGCTTAGTTATCCAGACAGATACGCAGTATTTT.

CDR3 nucleotide sequence: TGTGCCACCAGCAGGGCAGGGGGGGGCAGGTCTAATGAAAAACTGTTTTTT. Protein: CATSRAGGGRSNEKLFF. The gene calls are TRBV15 and TRBJ1-4; TRBD1 aligns across 7 bases. With V trimmed by 3 bases and J by 3 bases, 10 bases remained unmatched. CDR3 length equals 17 residues. Germline V gene sequence: CDR1 LNHNV, CDR2 YYDKDF (reference sequence).

The chain's CDR3 is CASSKQGAVGANVLTF. CDR3 sequence (DNA): TGTGCCAGTAGTAAACAGGGGGCGGTTGGGGCCAACGTCCTGACTTTC. The J gene is TRBJ2-6, the V gene TRBV19, with 9 bases matching TRBD1. From germline, CDR1 is LNHDA and CDR2 SQIVND (reference sequence). The CDR3 consists of 16 residues. V lost 4 bases to trimming and J lost 3 bases; unmatched junction nucleotides: 4.

The chain combines TRBV18 with TRBJ2-2; D is uncertain. Germline CDR1 and CDR2: KGHSH and LQKENI. Deletions cut 3 bases from V and 7 bases from J, with 3 bases between. The CDR3 has 11 residues. CDR3 sequence: CASSPVGELFF. Here the CDR3 DNA reads TGTGCCAGCTCACCGGTCGGGGAGCTGTTTTTT. The full variable domain, rest sourced from reference TRBV18 and TRBJ2-2, is NAGVMQNPRHLVRRRGQEARLRCSPMKGHSHVYWYRQLPEEGLKFMVYLQKENIIDESGMPKERFSAEFPKEGPSILRIQQVVRGDSAAYFCASSPVGELFFGEGSRLTVL.

V and J are TRBV27 and TRBJ2-7; the D gene is possibly TRBD2 (6 bases). The CDR3 is made up of 13 amino acids. In germline, CDR1 is MNHEY, CDR2 SMNVEV (reference sequence). Trimming stripped 5 bases from V and 4 bases from J, with 12 bases between. The DNA for the CDR3 is TGTGCCAGCAGTAACCGGGAGTCATACGAGCAGTACTTC. This sequence encodes CASSNRESYEQYF.

The V gene is TRBV5-4, the J gene TRBJ2-2; D is ambiguous. Germline loops: CDR1 SGHNT, CDR2 YYREEE (reference sequence). CDR3 length equals 13 residues. The ends were cut back, 6 bases at V and 6 bases at J, with 12 bases in the middle. The DNA for the CDR3 is TGTGCCAGCACTCCATGGGGTGCCGGGGAGCTGTTTTTT. It codes for CASTPWGAGELFF.

This chain uses TRBV5-4 with TRBJ1-1; D might be TRBD1 (5 bases). This CDR3 spans 12 amino acids. V lost 3 bases to trimming and J lost 7 bases, with 10 bases between them. CDR1 is SGHNT, CDR2 YYREEE, per germline (reference sequence). The chain's CDR3 is CASSSGGDEAFF. In nucleotides, the CDR3 is TGTGCCAGCAGCTCCGGGGGGGATGAAGCTTTCTTT.

The gene calls are TRBV28 and TRBJ2-3, with a possible D match to TRBD2 (7 bases). The V end lost 6 bases, the J end lost 0 bases, and 22 bases lay between the germline ends. Germline assignment: CDR1 MDHEN and CDR2 SYDVKM. The CDR3 length is 18 residues. CDR3 residues: CASRSSSLGGASTDTQYF. CDR3 bases: TGTGCCAGCAGATCGAGCTCCCTTGGGGGGGCGAGCACAGATACGCAGTATTTT.

This clone has only one observation. The chain links TRBV4-1 to TRBJ2-1, with TRBD1 matching 7 bases. Germline V gene lookup returns CDR1 MGHRA and CDR2 YSYEKL. V shed 2 bases, J shed 3 bases, and the junction held 10 bases outside the gene matches. CDR3 length: 17 amino acids. The CDR3 is CASSQPQTGPFYNEQFF. The CDR3 coding sequence is TGCGCCAGCAGCCAACCCCAGACAGGGCCTTTCTACAATGAGCAGTTCTTC.

This rearrangement joins TRBV5-1 to TRBJ1-6; 8 bases are shared with TRBD1. The CDR3 covers 14 residues. From germline, CDR1 is SGHRS and CDR2 YFSETQ. Trimming at V came to 4 bases and at J to 13 bases, leaving 10 bases not matched to a gene. The CDR3 loop reads CASSLGTGIWPLHF. The CDR3 DNA is TGCGCCAGCAGCCTGGGGACAGGCATTTGGCCCCTCCACTTT.

J is TRBJ2-1 and V is TRBV21-1; the table's TRBD2 call for D was not verified on the DNA. TRBV21-1 counts as a pseudogene. The CDR3 totals 15 residues. The CDR3: CASSPRGGVYNEQFF. CDR3 DNA: TGTGCCAGCAGCCCCCGGGGAGGGGTCTACAATGAGCAGTTCTTC.

In DNA, the CDR3 is TGTGCCAGCAGCGCAGGGGAGAGGAACACTGAAGCTTTCTTT. It yields the protein CASSAGERNTEAFF. V and J are TRBV28 and TRBJ1-1, with D possibly being TRBD1 (6 bases). Germline V gives CDR1 MDHEN, CDR2 SYDVKM. The CDR3 runs to 14 residues. V was pared by 6 bases and J by 1 base, with 12 bases between.

V usage is TRBV5-6 and J usage is TRBJ2-7; 12 nucleotides align to TRBD2. Trimming cost V 4 bases and J 3 bases; bases outside gene matches: 5. CDR1 and CDR2 from the germline V gene are SGHDT and YYEEEE. The CDR3 has 15 residues. CDR3 sequence reads: CASSAATSGSYEQYF. The CDR3 nucleotides are TGTGCCAGCAGCGCGGCGACTAGCGGGAGCTACGAGCAGTACTTC.

The V and J genes are TRBV7-3 and TRBJ2-7; TRBD2 agrees at 12 bases. Unmatched junction bases numbered 8, after V lost 5 bases and J lost 9 bases. The CDR3 covers 14 residues. Germline lookup yields CDR1 SGHTA and CDR2 FQGTGA. The chain's CDR3 is CASSPGLAGAAQYF. The CDR3 DNA is TGTGCCAGCAGCCCGGGACTAGCGGGTGCGGCGCAGTACTTC.

The CDR3 DNA reads as TGTGCCAGCAGCTTAACGATGGGAGGTGAGCAGTTCTTC. Residues: CASSLTMGGEQFF. This chain uses TRBV7-3 with TRBJ2-1, with TRBD2 as a possible D gene (6 bases). V was cut by 0 bases and J by 9 bases, with 9 bases left in between. CDR1 SGHTA and CDR2 FQGTGA come from the germline V gene. The CDR3 consists of 13 residues.

The chain uses TRBV28 and TRBJ2-7; D may match TRBD1 or TRBD2 (5 bases each). Germline lookup yields CDR1 MDHEN and CDR2 SYDVKM. Trimming removed 10 bases at V and 6 bases at J, with 13 bases between. The CDR3 length is 11 residues. The CDR3 region has the DNA TGTGCCACCCGAGGGGCCCCCGAGCAGTACTTC. Encoded protein: CATRGAPEQYF. The full variable domain, with the rest looked up from reference TRBV28 and TRBJ2-7, is DVKVTQSSRYLVKRTGEKVFLECVQDMDHENMFWYRQDPGLGLRLIYFSYDVKMKEKGDIPEGYSVSREKKERFSLILESASTNQTSMYLCATRGAPEQYFGPGTRLTVT.

The chain carries TRBV6-5 and TRBJ2-1; 11 bases fit TRBD2. This CDR3 region has 15 residues. V shed 3 bases and J 10 bases; nucleotides not matched to a gene: 8. Germline CDR1 MNHEY, CDR2 SVGAGI. CDR3 bases: TGTGCCAGCAGTTATCTTAGCGGGAGGGCCGGAGAGCAGTTCTTC. The encoded protein is CASSYLSGRAGEQFF.

Written as DNA, the CDR3 is TGTGCCAGCAGCACGGGACAGGCGGGCACTGAAGCTTTCTTT. Translation gives CASSTGQAGTEAFF. The V gene is TRBV7-3, the J gene TRBJ1-1; 8 bases map to TRBD1. The CDR3 is 14 residues long. V was pared by 5 bases and J by 4 bases, with 6 bases of the junction left unmatched. Germline CDR1 and CDR2: SGHTA and FQGTGA.

The CDR3 DNA is TGTGCCAGCTCCACAGGGAGTGCCGGGGAGCTGTTTTTT. Translated, it gives CASSTGSAGELFF. The V and J genes are TRBV18 and TRBJ2-2; D possibly corresponds to TRBD1 (6 bases). The V gene lost 6 bases and the J gene lost 6 bases, with 11 bases spanning the gap. Germline lookup yields CDR1 KGHSH and CDR2 LQKENI. The CDR3 contains 13 residues.

V usage is TRBV28 and J usage is TRBJ1-3; D might be TRBD1 (5 bases). The CDR3 loop spans 12 amino acids. Per the germline V gene, CDR1 is MDHEN and CDR2 is SYDVKM. Trimming removed 5 bases at V and 3 bases at J, with 5 bases between. The CDR3 sequence is CASSDSGNTIYF. The DNA of the CDR3 is TGTGCCAGCAGTGACAGTGGAAACACCATATATTTT.

The rearrangement joins TRBV19 to TRBJ2-3; D gene uncertain. CDR1 and CDR2 from the germline V gene are LNHDA and SQIVND (reference sequence). The CDR3 has 16 amino acids. Trimming shortened V by 1 base and J by 2 bases, and 13 bases separated the two germline ends. CDR3 residues: CASSIADVSLTDTQYF. The CDR3 bases are TGTGCCAGTAGTATAGCCGACGTATCCCTCACAGATACGCAGTATTTT. Based on the CDR3 plus reference TRBV19 and TRBJ2-3, the full variable domain is DGGITQSPKYLFRKEGQNVTLSCEQNLNHDAMYWYRQDPGQGLRLIYYSQIVNDFQKGDIAEGYSVSREKKESFPLTVTSAQKNPTAFYLCASSIADVSLTDTQYFGPGTRLTVL.

This chain joins TRBV27 and TRBJ2-3; TRBD1 agrees at 9 bases. V lost 6 bases and J lost 1; bases outside the gene matches: 5. Per germline, CDR1 MNHEY and CDR2 SMNVEV (reference sequence). CDR3 length: 15 amino acids. The CDR3 reads CASSPRTGGTDTQYF. The CDR3 DNA follows: TGTGCCAGCAGCCCTAGGACAGGGGGCACAGATACGCAGTATTTT.

This clone was seen once. The chain is built from TRBV5-4 and TRBJ2-3; D possibly corresponds to TRBD1 (6 bases). This CDR3 has 16 residues. V lost 0 bases to trimming and J lost 7 bases, with 18 bases between them. CDR1 is SGHNT and CDR2 is YYREEE in the germline V gene (reference sequence). The CDR3 DNA sequence: TGTGCCAGCAGCTTGGCCGGCAGGTCCGGGGACAATACGCAGTATTTT. It translates to CASSLAGRSGDNTQYF.

The table lists this clone with a count of one. J is TRBJ2-7 and V is TRBV9; TRBD1 matches 7 bases. The CDR3 runs to 14 residues. V dropped 0 bases and J dropped 3; count of bases not matched to a gene: 3. Germline loops: CDR1 SGDLS, CDR2 YYNGEE. The CDR3 bases are TGTGCCAGCAGCGTAGAGGGGGCAGACTACGAGCAGTACTTC. Protein: CASSVEGADYEQYF.

This clone was recorded once. The chain carries TRBV19 and TRBJ2-2; a possible D gene is TRBD1 (7 bases). Germline lookup yields CDR1 LNHDA and CDR2 SQIVND (reference sequence). Trimming pared 3 bases from V and 4 bases from J, leaving 12 bases between. CDR3 length: 15 amino acids. The CDR3 is CASSIRQGGTGELFF. CDR3 bases: TGTGCCAGTAGTATTCGACAGGGAGGCACCGGGGAGCTGTTTTTT.